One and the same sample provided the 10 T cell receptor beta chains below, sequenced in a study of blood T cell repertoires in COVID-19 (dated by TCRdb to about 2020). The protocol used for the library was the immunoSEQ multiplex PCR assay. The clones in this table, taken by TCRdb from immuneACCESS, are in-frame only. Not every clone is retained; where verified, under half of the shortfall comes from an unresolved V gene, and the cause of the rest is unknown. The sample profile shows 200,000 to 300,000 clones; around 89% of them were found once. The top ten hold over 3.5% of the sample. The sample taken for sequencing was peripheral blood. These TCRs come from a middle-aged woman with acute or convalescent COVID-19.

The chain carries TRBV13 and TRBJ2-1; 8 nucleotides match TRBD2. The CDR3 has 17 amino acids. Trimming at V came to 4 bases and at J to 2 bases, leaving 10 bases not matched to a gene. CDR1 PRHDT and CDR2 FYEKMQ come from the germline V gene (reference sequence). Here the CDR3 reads CASSSSRAGETYNEQFF. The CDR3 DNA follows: TGTGCCAGCAGCTCCTCCCGAGCGGGGGAAACCTACAATGAGCAGTTCTTC.

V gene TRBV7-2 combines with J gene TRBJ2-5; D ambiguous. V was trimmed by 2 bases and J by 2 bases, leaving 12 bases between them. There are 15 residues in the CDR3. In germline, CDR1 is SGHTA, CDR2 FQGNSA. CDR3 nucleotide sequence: TGTGCCAGCAGCTTATCGGGTCTCGCACAAGAGACCCAGTACTTC. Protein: CASSLSGLAQETQYF.

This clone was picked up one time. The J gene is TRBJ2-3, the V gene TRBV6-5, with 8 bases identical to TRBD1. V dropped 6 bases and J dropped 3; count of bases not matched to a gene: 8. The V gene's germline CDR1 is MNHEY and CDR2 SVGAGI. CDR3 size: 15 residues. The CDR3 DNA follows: TGTGCCAGCAGCCCCGACAGGGGTAGGACAGATACGCAGTATTTT. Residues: CASSPDRGRTDTQYF.

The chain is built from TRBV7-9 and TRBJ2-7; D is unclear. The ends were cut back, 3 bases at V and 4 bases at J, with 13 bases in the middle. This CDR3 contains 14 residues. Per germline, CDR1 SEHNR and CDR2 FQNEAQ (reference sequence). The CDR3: CASSFSHFEYEQYV. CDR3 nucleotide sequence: TGTGCCAGCAGCTTTTCCCACTTCGAATACGAGCAGTACGTC.

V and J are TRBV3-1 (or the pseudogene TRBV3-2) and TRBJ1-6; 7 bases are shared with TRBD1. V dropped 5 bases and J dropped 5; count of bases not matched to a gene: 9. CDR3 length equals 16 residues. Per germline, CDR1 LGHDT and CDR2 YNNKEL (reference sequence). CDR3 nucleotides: TGTGCCAGCAGCGCTACCGGGACAGTCAATAATTCACCCCTCCACTTT. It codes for CASSATGTVNNSPLHF.

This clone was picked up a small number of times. For the CDR3, the DNA is TGTGCCAGCAATATCGACAGGGTCCGATCACCCCTCCACTTT. It translates to CASNIDRVRSPLHF. The V and J genes are TRBV2 and TRBJ1-6, with 7 bases lining up with TRBD1. V lost 7 bases and J lost 10; bases outside the gene matches: 10. Germline-derived CDR1 and CDR2 are SNHLY and FYNNEI. CDR3 length: 14 amino acids.

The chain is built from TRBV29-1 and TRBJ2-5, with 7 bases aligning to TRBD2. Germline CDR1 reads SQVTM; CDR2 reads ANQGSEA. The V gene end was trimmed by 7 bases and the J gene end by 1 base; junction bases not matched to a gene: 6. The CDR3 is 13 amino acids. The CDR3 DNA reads TGCAGCGCCCTGGGAGGGACCCAAGAGACCCAGTACTTC. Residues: CSALGGTQETQYF.

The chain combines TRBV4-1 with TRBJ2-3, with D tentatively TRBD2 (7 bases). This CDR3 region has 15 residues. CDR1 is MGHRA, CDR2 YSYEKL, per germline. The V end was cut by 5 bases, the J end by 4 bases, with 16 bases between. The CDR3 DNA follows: TGCGCCAGCAGCGTCCGGGGGGCCCCCCCAGATACGCAGTATTTT. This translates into CASSVRGAPPDTQYF.

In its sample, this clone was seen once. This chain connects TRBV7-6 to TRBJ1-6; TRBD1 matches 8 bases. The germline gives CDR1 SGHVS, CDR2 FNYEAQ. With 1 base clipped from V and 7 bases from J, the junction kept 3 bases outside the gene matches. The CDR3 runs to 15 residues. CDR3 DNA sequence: TGTGCCAGCAGCTTAGGAGGGACAGGAAATTCACCCCTCCACTTT. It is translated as CASSLGGTGNSPLHF.

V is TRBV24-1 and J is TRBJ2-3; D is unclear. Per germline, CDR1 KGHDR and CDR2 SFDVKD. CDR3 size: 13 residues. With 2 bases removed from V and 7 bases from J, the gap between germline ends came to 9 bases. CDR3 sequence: CATSDSNSYTQYF. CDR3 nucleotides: TGTGCCACCAGTGATTCAAACAGCTATACGCAGTATTTT.